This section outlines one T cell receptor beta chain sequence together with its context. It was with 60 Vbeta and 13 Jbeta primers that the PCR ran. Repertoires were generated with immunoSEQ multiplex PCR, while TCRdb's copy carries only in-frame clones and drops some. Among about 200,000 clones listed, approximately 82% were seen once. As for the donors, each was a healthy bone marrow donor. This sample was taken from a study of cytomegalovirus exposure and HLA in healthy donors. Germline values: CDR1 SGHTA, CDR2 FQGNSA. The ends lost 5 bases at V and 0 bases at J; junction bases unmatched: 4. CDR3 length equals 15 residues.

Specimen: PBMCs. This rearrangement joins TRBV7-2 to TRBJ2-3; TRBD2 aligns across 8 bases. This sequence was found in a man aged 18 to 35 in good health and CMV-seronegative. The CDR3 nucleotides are TGTGCCAGCAGCAAGTCTAGCGGGAGCACAGATACGCAGTATTTT. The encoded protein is CASSKSSGSTDTQYF.